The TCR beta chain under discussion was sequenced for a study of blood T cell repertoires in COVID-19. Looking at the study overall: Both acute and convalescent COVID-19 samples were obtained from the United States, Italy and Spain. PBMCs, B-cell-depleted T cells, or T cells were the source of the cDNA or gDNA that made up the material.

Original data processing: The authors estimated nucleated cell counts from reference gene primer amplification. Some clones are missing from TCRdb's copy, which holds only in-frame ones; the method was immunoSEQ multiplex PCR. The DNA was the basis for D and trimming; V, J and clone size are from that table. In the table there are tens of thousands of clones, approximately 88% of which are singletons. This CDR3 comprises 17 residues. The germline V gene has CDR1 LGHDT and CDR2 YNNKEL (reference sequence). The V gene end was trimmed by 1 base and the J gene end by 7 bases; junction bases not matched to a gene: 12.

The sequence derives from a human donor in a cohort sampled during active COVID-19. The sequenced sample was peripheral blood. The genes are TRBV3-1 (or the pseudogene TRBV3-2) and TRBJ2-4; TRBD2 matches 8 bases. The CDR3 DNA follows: TGTGCCAGCAGCCAAGCATTTCGGTCGGGAGGGGGGAACATTCAGTACTTC. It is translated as CASSQAFRSGGGNIQYF.